Listed below are T cell receptor beta chains from one sample, sequenced in a study of T-cell reconstitution after alpha-beta-depleted transplantation in children. TCRdb re-called the PCR reads through MiXCR, storing one row per CDR3 protein. Among fewer than 550,000 distinct CDR3 sequences listed, about an eighth were seen once. The sequenced sample was PBMCs, mostly from graft donor cells, obtained 180 days after TCRalphabeta/CD19-depleted stem cell transplant. These receptors all stem from a female patient aged 2-15 years who had a stem cell transplant for aplastic anemia, so the T cells may come from the graft donor. Both conserved end residues are part of each CDR3. The order of the fields is clone size, J gene, D gene, V gene, CDR3 length, CDR3 protein, CDR3 DNA. The D gene is left open where the match is weak. Size is omitted from some rows. Given values are once, few, many or a class for expanded clones.

clone size: few; J gene: TRBJ2-3; D gene: TRBD1; V gene: TRBV6-4; CDR3 length: 20; CDR3 protein: CASSDSRTGGNGPLEDTQYF; CDR3 DNA: TGTGCCAGCAGTGACTCCCGGACAGGGGGCAATGGGCCCTTAGAAGATACGCAGTATTTT
clone size: few; J gene: TRBJ2-7; D gene: NA; V gene: TRBV7-9; CDR3 length: 15; CDR3 protein: CASSLAISSPSEQYF; CDR3 DNA: TGTGCCAGCAGCTTAGCGATCTCGTCCCCGAGCGAGCAGTACTTC
clone size: NA; J gene: TRBJ1-5; D gene: NA; V gene: TRBV28; CDR3 length: 15; CDR3 protein: CASRGYDWERQPQHF; CDR3 DNA: TGTGCCAGCAGGGGGTATGATTGGGAGAGGCAGCCCCAGCATTTT
clone size: NA; J gene: TRBJ2-2; D gene: TRBD2; V gene: TRBV20-1; CDR3 length: 16; CDR3 protein: CSATKGIAGVIGELFF; CDR3 DNA: TGCAGTGCGACGAAGGGGATAGCGGGAGTGATCGGGGAGCTGTTTTTT
clone size: few; J gene: TRBJ2-5; D gene: NA; V gene: TRBV18; CDR3 length: 15; CDR3 protein: CASSLTGTGAQTQYF; CDR3 DNA: TGTGCCAGCTCACTTACCGGGACGGGGGCTCAGACCCAGTACTTC
clone size: few; J gene: TRBJ2-5; D gene: NA; V gene: TRBV7-9; CDR3 length: 14; CDR3 protein: CASSFRTRQETQYF; CDR3 DNA: TGTGCCAGCAGCTTCCGGACAAGGCAAGAGACCCAGTACTTC
clone size: few; J gene: TRBJ1-1; D gene: NA; V gene: TRBV15; CDR3 length: 17; CDR3 protein: CATSRDYRVWVDTEAFF; CDR3 DNA: TGTGCCACCAGCAGAGATTATCGGGTTTGGGTGGACACTGAAGCTTTCTTT
clone size: NA; J gene: TRBJ2-1; D gene: TRBD1; V gene: TRBV7-9; CDR3 length: 20; CDR3 protein: CASAIIPGQGLYSSYNEQFF; CDR3 DNA: TGTGCCAGCGCCATAATCCCGGGACAGGGTTTATACAGCTCCTACAATGAGCAGTTCTTC
clone size: many; J gene: TRBJ2-2; D gene: TRBD2; V gene: TRBV5-1; CDR3 length: 15; CDR3 protein: CASSGTSGDTGELFF; CDR3 DNA: TGCGCCAGCAGCGGGACTAGCGGGGACACCGGGGAGCTGTTTTTT
clone size: NA; J gene: TRBJ2-6; D gene: NA; V gene: TRBV4-2; CDR3 length: 20; CDR3 protein: CASSQVPQGTWLSGANVLTF; CDR3 DNA: TGTGCCAGCAGCCAAGTTCCCCAGGGAACTTGGCTCTCTGGGGCCAACGTCCTGACTTTC
clone size: few; J gene: TRBJ2-1; D gene: TRBD2; V gene: TRBV14; CDR3 length: 17; CDR3 protein: CASSPGTSRYSYNEQFF; CDR3 DNA: TGTGCCAGCAGCCCGGGGACTAGCCGATACTCCTACAATGAGCAGTTCTTC
clone size: many; J gene: TRBJ2-1; D gene: NA; V gene: TRBV5-1; CDR3 length: 12; CDR3 protein: CASSLPTEEQFF; CDR3 DNA: TGCGCCAGCAGCTTACCGACGGAGGAGCAGTTCTTC
clone size: many; J gene: TRBJ2-1; D gene: NA; V gene: TRBV29-1; CDR3 length: 14; CDR3 protein: CSVEGVGKYNEQFF; CDR3 DNA: TGCAGCGTTGAGGGAGTGGGAAAGTACAATGAGCAGTTCTTC
clone size: few; J gene: TRBJ2-7; D gene: NA; V gene: TRBV28; CDR3 length: 16; CDR3 protein: CASSLADYPLSYEQYF; CDR3 DNA: TGTGCCAGCAGTTTAGCGGACTACCCTCTATCCTACGAGCAGTACTTC
clone size: few; J gene: TRBJ2-5; D gene: NA; V gene: TRBV9; CDR3 length: 17; CDR3 protein: CASSAGGGGSRVSTQYF; CDR3 DNA: TGTGCCAGCAGCGCCGGAGGGGGCGGGAGCCGGGTTTCGACCCAGTACTTC
clone size: NA; J gene: TRBJ2-5; D gene: NA; V gene: TRBV14; CDR3 length: 16; CDR3 protein: CASSRRGGSPRSTQYF; CDR3 DNA: TGTGCCAGCAGCCGACGAGGCGGGTCGCCACGGAGCACCCAGTACTTC
clone size: few; J gene: TRBJ1-1; D gene: NA; V gene: TRBV5-1; CDR3 length: 15; CDR3 protein: CASSPVISWDTEAFF; CDR3 DNA: TGCGCCAGCAGCCCCGTTATATCTTGGGACACTGAAGCTTTCTTT
clone size: NA; J gene: TRBJ2-7; D gene: NA; V gene: TRBV7-2; CDR3 length: 14; CDR3 protein: CASNPQGQPHEQYF; CDR3 DNA: TGTGCCAGCAACCCCCAAGGGCAACCCCACGAGCAGTACTTC
clone size: many; J gene: TRBJ1-5; D gene: NA; V gene: TRBV28; CDR3 length: 17; CDR3 protein: CASSLIRGRYSNQPQHF; CDR3 DNA: TGTGCCAGCAGTTTAATCAGGGGCCGATATAGCAATCAGCCCCAGCATTTT
clone size: many; J gene: TRBJ2-3; D gene: NA; V gene: TRBV6-5; CDR3 length: 12; CDR3 protein: CASSPARRAQYF; CDR3 DNA: TGTGCCAGCAGCCCCGCCAGACGGGCGCAGTATTTT
clone size: few; J gene: TRBJ2-1; D gene: TRBD2; V gene: TRBV7-2; CDR3 length: 16; CDR3 protein: CASSLPLGTSVHEQFF; CDR3 DNA: TGTGCCAGCAGCTTACCCCTCGGGACTAGCGTCCATGAGCAGTTCTTC
clone size: few; J gene: TRBJ1-1; D gene: NA; V gene: TRBV5-1; CDR3 length: 14; CDR3 protein: CASSLDGQITEAFF; CDR3 DNA: TGCGCCAGCAGCTTGGATGGGCAGATCACTGAAGCTTTCTTT
clone size: many; J gene: TRBJ2-1; D gene: NA; V gene: TRBV9; CDR3 length: 12; CDR3 protein: CASSVGGYEQFF; CDR3 DNA: TGTGCCAGCAGCGTAGGTGGGTACGAGCAGTTCTTC
clone size: few; J gene: TRBJ2-3; D gene: TRBD1; V gene: TRBV9; CDR3 length: 16; CDR3 protein: CASSVAAGQVTDTQYF; CDR3 DNA: TGTGCCAGCAGCGTAGCCGCCGGACAGGTCACAGATACGCAGTATTTT
clone size: NA; J gene: TRBJ2-2; D gene: NA; V gene: TRBV29-1; CDR3 length: 15; CDR3 protein: CSGRLPGRRPGELFF; CDR3 DNA: TGCAGCGGAAGATTACCGGGGCGCCGACCCGGGGAGCTGTTTTTT
clone size: NA; J gene: TRBJ2-1; D gene: NA; V gene: TRBV25-1; CDR3 length: 15; CDR3 protein: CASSEPGSKYNEQFF; CDR3 DNA: TGTGCCAGCAGTGAACCCGGGAGTAAATACAATGAGCAGTTCTTC
clone size: NA; J gene: TRBJ2-2; D gene: NA; V gene: TRBV7-8; CDR3 length: 15; CDR3 protein: CASSLEVSWGGELFF; CDR3 DNA: TGTGCCAGCAGCTTAGAGGTCTCGTGGGGCGGGGAGCTGTTTTTT
clone size: NA; J gene: TRBJ2-5; D gene: TRBD1; V gene: TRBV7-8; CDR3 length: 15; CDR3 protein: CASSPIDRVEETQYF; CDR3 DNA: TGTGCCAGCAGCCCCATCGACAGGGTAGAAGAGACCCAGTACTTC
clone size: NA; J gene: TRBJ2-7; D gene: TRBD1; V gene: TRBV4-2; CDR3 length: 14; CDR3 protein: CASSPWTGAYEQYF; CDR3 DNA: TGTGCCAGCAGCCCATGGACAGGGGCCTACGAGCAGTACTTC